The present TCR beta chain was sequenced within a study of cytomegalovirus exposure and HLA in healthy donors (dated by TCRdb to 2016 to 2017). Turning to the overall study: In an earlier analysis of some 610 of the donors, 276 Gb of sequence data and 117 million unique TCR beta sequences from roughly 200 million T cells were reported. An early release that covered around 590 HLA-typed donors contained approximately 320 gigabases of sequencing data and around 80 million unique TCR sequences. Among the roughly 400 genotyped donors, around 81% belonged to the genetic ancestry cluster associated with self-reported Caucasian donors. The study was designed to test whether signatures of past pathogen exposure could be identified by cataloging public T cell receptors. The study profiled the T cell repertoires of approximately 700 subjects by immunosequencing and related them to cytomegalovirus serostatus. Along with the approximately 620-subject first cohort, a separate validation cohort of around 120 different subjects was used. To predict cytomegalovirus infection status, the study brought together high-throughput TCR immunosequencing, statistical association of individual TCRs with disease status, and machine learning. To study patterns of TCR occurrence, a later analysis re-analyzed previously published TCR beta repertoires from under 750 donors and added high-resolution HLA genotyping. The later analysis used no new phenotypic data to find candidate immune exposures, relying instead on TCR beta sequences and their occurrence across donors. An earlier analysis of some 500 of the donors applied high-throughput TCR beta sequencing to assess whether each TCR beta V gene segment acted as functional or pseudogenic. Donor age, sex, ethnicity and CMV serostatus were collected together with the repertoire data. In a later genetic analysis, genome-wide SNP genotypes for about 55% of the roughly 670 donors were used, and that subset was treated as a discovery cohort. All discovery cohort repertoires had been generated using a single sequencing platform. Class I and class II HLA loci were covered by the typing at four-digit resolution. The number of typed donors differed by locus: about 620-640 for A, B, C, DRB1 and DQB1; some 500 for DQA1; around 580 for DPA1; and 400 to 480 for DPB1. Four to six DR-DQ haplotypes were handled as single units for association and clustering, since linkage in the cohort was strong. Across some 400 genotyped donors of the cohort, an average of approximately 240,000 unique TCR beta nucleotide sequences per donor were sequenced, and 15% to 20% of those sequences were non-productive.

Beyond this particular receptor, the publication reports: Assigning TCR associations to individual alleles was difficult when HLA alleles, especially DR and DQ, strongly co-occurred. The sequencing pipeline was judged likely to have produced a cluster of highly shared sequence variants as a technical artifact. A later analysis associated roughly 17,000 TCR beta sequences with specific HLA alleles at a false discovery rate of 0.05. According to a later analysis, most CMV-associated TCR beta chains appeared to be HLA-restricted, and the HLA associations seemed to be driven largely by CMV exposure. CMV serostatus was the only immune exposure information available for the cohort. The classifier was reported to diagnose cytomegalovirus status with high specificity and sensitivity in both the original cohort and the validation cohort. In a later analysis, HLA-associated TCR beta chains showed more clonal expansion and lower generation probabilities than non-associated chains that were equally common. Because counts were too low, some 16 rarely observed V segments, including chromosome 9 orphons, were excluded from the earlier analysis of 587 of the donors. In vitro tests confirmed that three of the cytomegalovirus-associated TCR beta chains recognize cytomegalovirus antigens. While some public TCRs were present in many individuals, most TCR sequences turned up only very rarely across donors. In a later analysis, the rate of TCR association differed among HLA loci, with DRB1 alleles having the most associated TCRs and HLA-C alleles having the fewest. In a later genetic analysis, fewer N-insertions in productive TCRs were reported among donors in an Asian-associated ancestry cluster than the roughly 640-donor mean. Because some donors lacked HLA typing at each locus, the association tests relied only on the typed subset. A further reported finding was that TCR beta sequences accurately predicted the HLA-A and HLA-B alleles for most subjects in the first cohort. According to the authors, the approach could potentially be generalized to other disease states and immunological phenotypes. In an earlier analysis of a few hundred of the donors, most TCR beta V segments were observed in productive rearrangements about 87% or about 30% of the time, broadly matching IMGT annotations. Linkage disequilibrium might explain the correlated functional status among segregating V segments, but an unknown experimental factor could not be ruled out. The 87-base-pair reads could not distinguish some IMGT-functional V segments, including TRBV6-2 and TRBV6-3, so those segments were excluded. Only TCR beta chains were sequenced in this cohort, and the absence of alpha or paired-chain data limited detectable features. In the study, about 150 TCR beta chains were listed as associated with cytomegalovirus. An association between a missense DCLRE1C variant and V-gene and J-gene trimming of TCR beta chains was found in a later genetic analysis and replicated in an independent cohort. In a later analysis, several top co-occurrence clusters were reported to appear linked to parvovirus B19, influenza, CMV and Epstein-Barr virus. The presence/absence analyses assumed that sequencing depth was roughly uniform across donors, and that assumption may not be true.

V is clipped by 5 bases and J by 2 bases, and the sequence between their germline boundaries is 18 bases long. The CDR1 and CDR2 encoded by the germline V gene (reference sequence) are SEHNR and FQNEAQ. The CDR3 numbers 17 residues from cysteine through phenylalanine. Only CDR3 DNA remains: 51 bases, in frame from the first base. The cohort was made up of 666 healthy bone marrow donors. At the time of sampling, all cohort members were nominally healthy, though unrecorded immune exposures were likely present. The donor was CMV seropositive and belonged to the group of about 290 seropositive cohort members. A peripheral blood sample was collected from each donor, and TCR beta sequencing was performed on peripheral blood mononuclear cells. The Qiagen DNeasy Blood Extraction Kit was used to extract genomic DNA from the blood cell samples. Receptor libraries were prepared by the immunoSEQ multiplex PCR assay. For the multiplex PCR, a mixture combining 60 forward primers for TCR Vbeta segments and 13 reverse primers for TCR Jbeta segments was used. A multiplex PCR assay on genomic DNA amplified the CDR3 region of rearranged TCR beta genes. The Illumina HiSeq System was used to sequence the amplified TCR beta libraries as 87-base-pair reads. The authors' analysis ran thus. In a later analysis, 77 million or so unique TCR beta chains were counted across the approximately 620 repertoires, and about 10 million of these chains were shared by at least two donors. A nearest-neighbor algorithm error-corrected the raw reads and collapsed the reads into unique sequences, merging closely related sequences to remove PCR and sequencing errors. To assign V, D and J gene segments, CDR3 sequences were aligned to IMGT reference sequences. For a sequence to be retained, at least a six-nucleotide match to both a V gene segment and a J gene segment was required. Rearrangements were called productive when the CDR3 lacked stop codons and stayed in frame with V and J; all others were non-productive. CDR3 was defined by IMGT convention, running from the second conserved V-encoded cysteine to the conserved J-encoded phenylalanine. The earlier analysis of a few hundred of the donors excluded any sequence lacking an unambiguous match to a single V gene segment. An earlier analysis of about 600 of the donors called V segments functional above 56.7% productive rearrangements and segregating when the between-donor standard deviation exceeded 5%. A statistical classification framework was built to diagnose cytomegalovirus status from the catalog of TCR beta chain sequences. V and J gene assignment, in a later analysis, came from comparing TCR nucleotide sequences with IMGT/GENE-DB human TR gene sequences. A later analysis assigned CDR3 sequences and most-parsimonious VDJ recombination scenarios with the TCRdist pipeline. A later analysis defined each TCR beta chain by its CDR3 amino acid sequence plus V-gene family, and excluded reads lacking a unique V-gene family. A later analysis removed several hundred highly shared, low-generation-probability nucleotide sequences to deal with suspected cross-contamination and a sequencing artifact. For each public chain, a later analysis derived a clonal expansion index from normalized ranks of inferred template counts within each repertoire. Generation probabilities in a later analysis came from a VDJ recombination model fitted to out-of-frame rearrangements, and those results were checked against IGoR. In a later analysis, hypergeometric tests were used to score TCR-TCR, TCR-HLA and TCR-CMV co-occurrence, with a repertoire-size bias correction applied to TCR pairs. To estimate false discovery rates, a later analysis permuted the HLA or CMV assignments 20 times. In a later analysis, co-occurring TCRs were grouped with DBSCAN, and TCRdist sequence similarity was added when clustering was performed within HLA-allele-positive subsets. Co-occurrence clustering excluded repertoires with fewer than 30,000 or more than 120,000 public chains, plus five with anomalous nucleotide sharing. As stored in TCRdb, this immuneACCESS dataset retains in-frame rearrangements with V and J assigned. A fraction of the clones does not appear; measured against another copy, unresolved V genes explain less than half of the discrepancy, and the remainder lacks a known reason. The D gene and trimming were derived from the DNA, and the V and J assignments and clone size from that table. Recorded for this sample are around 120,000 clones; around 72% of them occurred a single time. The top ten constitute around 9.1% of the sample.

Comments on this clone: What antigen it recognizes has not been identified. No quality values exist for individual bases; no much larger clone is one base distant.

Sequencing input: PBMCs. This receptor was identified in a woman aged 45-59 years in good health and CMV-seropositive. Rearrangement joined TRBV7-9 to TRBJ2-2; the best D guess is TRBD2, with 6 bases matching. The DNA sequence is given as TGTGCCAGCAGCGCCGGAGTGCTAGCGCTTAACACCGGGGAGCTGTTTTTT. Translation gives CASSAGVLALNTGELFF.